One TCR beta chain is described in this entry. Its antigen is unidentified. The entry originates in a study of T cell responses to AZD1222 COVID-19 vaccine. Findings and caveats of the study: The repertoires were collected only after the peak T cell response. Most donors were white British, females outnumbered males, and clonal diversity was possibly underestimated. Nearly half of unique spike-specific TCRs reportedly avoided B.1.351 and B.1.1.7 mutated regions.

The germline gives CDR1 SGHAT, CDR2 FQDESV (reference sequence). This CDR3 contains 15 residues. Trimming at V came to 1 base and at J to 6 bases, leaving 4 bases not matched to a gene. TCRdb keeps only in-frame clones here, not all; method: immunoSEQ multiplex PCR. The repertoire has about 93,000 clones, 85% to 90% of them found once; the top ten carry about 2.7%. V gene TRBV11-1 combines with J gene TRBJ1-1; TRBD1 agrees at 11 bases. Source: peripheral blood, taken 28 days after the second AZD1222 dose. The TCR comes from an adult who received the AZD1222 COVID-19 vaccine. The CDR3 loop is CASSLGDRGTAEAFF. CDR3 coding DNA: TGTGCCAGCAGCTTAGGGGACAGGGGGACGGCTGAAGCTTTCTTT. Complete variable domain (other parts from reference TRBV11-1 and TRBJ1-1): EAEVAQSPRYKITEKSQAVAFWCDPISGHATLYWYRQILGQGPELLVQFQDESVVDDSQLPKDRFSAERLKGVDSTLKIQPAELGDSAMYLCASSLGDRGTAEAFFGQGTRLTVV.